These 32 T cell receptor beta chains were all obtained from the same sample, sequenced in a study of T cells after somatic rescue of genetic block. TCRdb's copy holds only in-frame clones and misses some; the assay was immunoSEQ multiplex PCR. The table shows about 68,000 clones, with 92% occurring only once. Material: peripheral blood mononuclear cells (PBMCs). The source is a man between 40 and 49 years old.

This sequence joins TRBV9 and TRBJ2-7; D is unresolved. Germline V gives CDR1 SGDLS, CDR2 YYNGEE. The germline V and J ends were trimmed by 0 bases and 3 bases, with 10 bases remaining between them. The CDR3 is made up of 14 amino acids. The CDR3 DNA is TGTGCCAGCAGCGTAGGGGCGGCAGACTACGAGCAGTACTTC. Residues: CASSVGAADYEQYF.

The rearrangement links TRBV28 to TRBJ2-7, with D perhaps assigned TRBD1 or TRBD2 (5 bases each). Per the germline V gene, CDR1 is MDHEN and CDR2 is SYDVKM. Trimming cost V 2 bases and J 3 bases, with 11 bases left between them. The CDR3 spans 14 residues. CDR3 amino acids: CASSLRLRGYEQYF. CDR3 nucleotide sequence: TGTGCCAGCAGTTTAAGGTTGAGGGGCTACGAGCAGTACTTC. The full variable domain, completed using reference TRBV28 and TRBJ2-7, is DVKVTQSSRYLVKRTGEKVFLECVQDMDHENMFWYRQDPGLGLRLIYFSYDVKMKEKGDIPEGYSVSREKKERFSLILESASTNQTSMYLCASSLRLRGYEQYFGPGTRLTVT.

A single count supports this clone. The chain joins TRBV12-5 to TRBJ2-5, with D possibly TRBD2 on 6 matching bases. The CDR3 loop spans 14 amino acids. Trimming cost V 1 base and J 7 bases, with 13 bases left between them. CDR1 is LGHNT, CDR2 FRNRAP, per germline. This CDR3 is CASGLGGMGGTQYF. As DNA, the CDR3 is TGTGCTAGTGGTTTGGGAGGGATGGGAGGGACCCAGTACTTC.

This clone showed up just once. This chain connects TRBV27 to TRBJ2-1; the D gene could be TRBD1 or TRBD2 (5 bases each). Germline V gene sequence: CDR1 MNHEY, CDR2 SMNVEV (reference sequence). With 8 bases removed from V and 2 bases from J, the gap between germline ends came to 16 bases. This CDR3 region has 15 residues. CDR3 DNA sequence: TGTGCCAGCTCCATAGGGGACGGGGCCTACAATGAGCAGTTCTTC. It yields the protein CASSIGDGAYNEQFF.

V gene TRBV10-2 combines with J gene TRBJ1-5, with D maybe TRBD1 (6 bases). This CDR3 is 12 amino acids long. V was pared by 3 bases and J by 10 bases, with 10 bases between. The germline V gene has CDR1 WSHSY and CDR2 SAAADI. CDR3 nucleotides: TGCGCCAGCAGTGAAGGGGGAGAACCCCAGCATTTT. Its protein product is CASSEGGEPQHF.

The chain carries TRBV5-8 and TRBJ2-3; 8 nucleotides match TRBD2. V lost 4 bases and J lost 5; bases outside the gene matches: 9. Germline V gene data show CDR1 as SGHTS and CDR2 as YDEGEE. The CDR3 totals 15 residues. This chain's CDR3 is CASSPGLVFKDTQYF. CDR3 coding DNA: TGTGCCAGCAGCCCGGGACTAGTTTTTAAAGATACGCAGTATTTT.

This clone was recorded only once. The V gene is TRBV30, the J gene TRBJ2-7; the match to TRBD1 covers 8 bases. The CDR3 covers 13 residues. Germline V CDR1 and CDR2: GTSNPN, SVGIG (reference sequence). J lost 7 bases, V lost 6 bases, and 11 bases had no gene match. The chain's CDR3 is CACSDRGRDEQYF. DNA for the CDR3: TGTGCCTGTTCAGACAGGGGAAGGGATGAGCAGTACTTC.

The genes are TRBV5-4 and TRBJ2-3, with 7 bases that match TRBD2. The germline gives CDR1 SGHNT, CDR2 YYREEE (reference sequence). There are 15 residues in the CDR3. Germline trimming cut 1 base from V and 2 bases from J; bases unmatched to any gene: 4. In nucleotides, the CDR3 is TGTGCCAGCAGCTTGCGGAGCGGGGCCACAGATACGCAGTATTTT. It encodes CASSLRSGATDTQYF.

V and J are TRBV5-1 and TRBJ2-7, with D perhaps TRBD2 (6 bases). This CDR3 is built from 13 residues. V was clipped by 0 bases and J by 7 bases, with 11 bases between them. Looked up from germline, CDR1 is SGHRS and CDR2 is YFSETQ. The CDR3 protein is CASSLDEGGEQYF. Here the CDR3 DNA reads TGCGCCAGCAGCTTGGACGAGGGAGGAGAGCAGTACTTC.

The genes are TRBV5-1 and TRBJ1-2, with 8 bases lining up with TRBD1. J lost 8 bases, V lost 3 bases, and 9 bases had no gene match. Germline V gene sequence: CDR1 SGHRS, CDR2 YFSETQ. This CDR3 contains 14 residues. The CDR3 nucleotides read TGCGCCAGCAGCTCCGAACAGGGGGTTGACGGCTACACCTTC. Translating gives CASSSEQGVDGYTF. The full variable domain, in which reference TRBV5-1 and TRBJ1-2 provide the parts outside the CDR3, is KAGVTQTPRYLIKTRGQQVTLSCSPISGHRSVSWYQQTPGQGLQFLFEYFSETQRNKGNFPGRFSGRQFSNSRSEMNVSTLELGDSALYLCASSSEQGVDGYTFGSGTRLTVV.

The chain is built from TRBV7-8 and TRBJ2-4; no reliable D call. Germline lookup yields CDR1 SGHVS and CDR2 FQNEAQ. The CDR3 runs 14 residues. V gave up 5 bases and J gave up 0 bases, with 8 bases separating them. The CDR3 region is CASSMSIAKNIQYF. The CDR3 bases are TGTGCCAGCAGCATGAGTATAGCCAAAAACATTCAGTACTTC. Combining the CDR3 with reference TRBV7-8 and TRBJ2-4 gives the whole variable domain GAGVSQSPRYKVAKRGQDVALRCDPISGHVSLFWYQQALGQGPEFLTYFQNEAQLDKSGLPSDRFFAERPEGSVSTLKIQRTQQEDSAVYLCASSMSIAKNIQYFGAGTRLSVL.

V and J are TRBV15 and TRBJ2-3, with D perhaps assigned TRBD1 or TRBD2 (6 bases each). The CDR3 is made up of 15 amino acids. The germline CDR1 and CDR2 sequences are LNHNV and YYDKDF (reference sequence). The V end lost 3 bases, the J end lost 3 bases, and 13 bases lay between the germline ends. In nucleotides, the CDR3 is TGTGCCACCAGCAGGGGGGCGGGGAGGACAGATACGCAGTATTTT. Translation gives CATSRGAGRTDTQYF.

For this clone: This sample includes further DNA sequences coding for the same CDR3. V gene TRBV6-5 combines with J gene TRBJ2-7, with 7 bases matching TRBD2. CDR1 and CDR2 (germline): MNHEY, SVGAGI. The V segment lost 2 bases and the J segment 0 bases; nucleotides outside the gene matches: 1. This CDR3 spans 14 amino acids. The CDR3 coding sequence is TGTGCCAGCAGTTACGGGAGGGGCTCCTACGAGCAGTACTTC. Its translation is CASSYGRGSYEQYF.

V usage is TRBV5-1 and J usage is TRBJ2-5, with D unclear. This CDR3 is built from 14 residues. Looked up from germline, CDR1 is SGHRS and CDR2 is YFSETQ. The V gene lost 0 bases and the J gene lost 1 base, with 7 bases spanning the gap. In nucleotides, the CDR3 is TGCGCCAGCAGCTTGGATAGGGTCCAAGAGACCCAGTACTTC. Amino acid sequence: CASSLDRVQETQYF. Filled out from reference TRBV5-1 and TRBJ2-5, the complete variable domain reads KAGVTQTPRYLIKTRGQQVTLSCSPISGHRSVSWYQQTPGQGLQFLFEYFSETQRNKGNFPGRFSGRQFSNSRSEMNVSTLELGDSALYLCASSLDRVQETQYFGPGTRLLVL.

The sample holds one count of this clone. The gene calls are TRBV5-1 and TRBJ2-3; TRBD1 aligns across 12 bases. CDR1 and CDR2 (germline): SGHRS, YFSETQ. The CDR3 is 16 residues long. Germline trimming cut 8 bases from V and 0 bases from J; bases unmatched to any gene: 7. CDR3 nucleotides: TGCGCCAGTGGGACAGGGGGCGTCCCCAGCACAGATACGCAGTATTTT. It specifies CASGTGGVPSTDTQYF. The variable domain in full, with the rest retrieved from reference TRBV5-1 and TRBJ2-3, is KAGVTQTPRYLIKTRGQQVTLSCSPISGHRSVSWYQQTPGQGLQFLFEYFSETQRNKGNFPGRFSGRQFSNSRSEMNVSTLELGDSALYLCASGTGGVPSTDTQYFGPGTRLTVL.

The chain recombines TRBV7-9 with TRBJ2-5, with D maybe TRBD2 (5 bases). The CDR3 runs to 14 residues. Trimming stripped 4 bases from V and 3 bases from J, with 12 bases between. From germline, CDR1 is SEHNR and CDR2 FQNEAQ (reference sequence). CDR3 nucleotides: TGTGCCAGCAGCTCTTCGGGATCCAAAGAGACCCAGTACTTC. Translating gives CASSSSGSKETQYF. Using reference TRBV7-9 and TRBJ2-5 for the parts outside the CDR3, the full variable domain is DTGVSQNPRHKITKRGQNVTFRCDPISEHNRLYWYRQTLGQGPEFLTYFQNEAQLEKSRLLSDRFSAERPKGSFSTLEIQRTEQGDSAMYLCASSSSGSKETQYFGPGTRLLVL.

The chain joins TRBV6-5 to TRBJ1-1, with a weak D call TRBD1 (5 bases). Trimming took off 5 bases at V and 6 bases at J, with 13 bases between the two ends. CDR3 length: 13 amino acids. Germline lookup yields CDR1 MNHEY and CDR2 SVGAGI. CDR3 DNA: TGTGCCAGCAGTCCAGGGAAGTGGGCTGAAGCTTTCTTT. Its translation is CASSPGKWAEAFF.

The chain couples TRBV9 to TRBJ2-1; TRBD2 agrees at 13 bases. The CDR3 sequence is 17 residues long. Trimming cost V 4 bases and J 7 bases; bases outside gene matches: 11. From germline, CDR1 is SGDLS and CDR2 YYNGEE. The CDR3 bases are TGTGCCAGCAGCACAGAAAGGACTAGCGGGAGTGTGAATGAGCAGTTCTTC. Amino acid sequence: CASSTERTSGSVNEQFF.

The V gene is TRBV6-5, the J gene TRBJ2-5; D remains ambiguous. V lost 5 bases and J 5 bases, leaving 12 bases between the germline ends. Germline V gene lookup returns CDR1 MNHEY and CDR2 SVGAGI. The CDR3 is 13 residues long. The CDR3 bases are TGTGCCAGCAGTCCTCTCCCTCGTGAGACCCAGTACTTC. This gives the protein CASSPLPRETQYF.

This chain joins TRBV7-2 and TRBJ2-1; tentatively, D is TRBD2 (6 bases). Germline V gene sequence: CDR1 SGHTA, CDR2 FQGNSA. V was shortened by 5 bases and J by 0 bases, with 11 bases between the two germline ends. This CDR3 contains 15 residues. The CDR3 DNA reads as TGTGCCAGCAGCACCGGGAGTTACTCCTACAATGAGCAGTTCTTC. Protein sequence: CASSTGSYSYNEQFF.

The sample holds one count of this clone. The rearrangement uses TRBV5-4 and TRBJ1-2; D unresolved. This CDR3 has 13 amino acids. V lost 4 bases, J lost 8 bases, and 15 bases lay in between. From germline, CDR1 is SGHNT and CDR2 YYREEE (reference sequence). The chain's CDR3 is CASSPDGNRGYTF. CDR3 in DNA: TGTGCCAGCAGCCCGGACGGTAACCGGGGCTACACCTTC.

V is TRBV9 and J is TRBJ1-4; D ambiguous. This CDR3 region has 16 residues. Trimming left V 4 bases short and J 0 bases short, with 13 bases between. Germline loops: CDR1 SGDLS, CDR2 YYNGEE. The CDR3 loop reads CASSPHGDTTNEKLFF. The CDR3 DNA follows: TGTGCCAGCAGCCCCCATGGTGATACAACTAATGAAAAACTGTTTTTT.

Comments on this clone: The same CDR3 can be traced to other DNA sequences in this sample. The chain is built from TRBV7-9 and TRBJ1-1; D is uncertain. V was cut by 1 base and J by 0 bases, with 6 bases left in between. The germline CDR1 and CDR2 sequences are SEHNR and FQNEAQ (reference sequence). The CDR3 has 14 amino acids. This CDR3 is CASSLGEVNTEAFF. CDR3 sequence (DNA): TGTGCCAGCAGCTTAGGCGAGGTGAACACTGAAGCTTTCTTT.

This clone was observed once. The chain uses TRBV6-5 and TRBJ1-4; D unclear. The CDR3 runs to 14 residues. V gave up 2 bases and J gave up 0 bases, with 4 bases separating them. Germline-derived CDR1 and CDR2 are MNHEY and SVGAGI. CDR3 nucleotide sequence: TGTGCCAGCAGTTACGGTACAACTAATGAAAAACTGTTTTTT. Translating it yields CASSYGTTNEKLFF.

V is TRBV5-1 and J is TRBJ2-7; 10 bases align to TRBD2. Germline CDR1 SGHRS, CDR2 YFSETQ. CDR3 length equals 14 residues. The J segment lost 3 bases and the V segment lost 0 bases, leaving 0 bases of the junction unmatched. The DNA of the CDR3 is TGCGCCAGCAGCTTGGGGACTAGCGGCTACGAGCAGTACTTC. It codes for CASSLGTSGYEQYF.

This chain links TRBV27 with TRBJ2-3, with 10 nucleotides matching TRBD2. This CDR3 region has 17 residues. Germline V gene data show CDR1 as MNHEY and CDR2 as SMNVEV (reference sequence). J lost 3 bases, V lost 2 bases, and 8 bases had no gene match. The CDR3 reads CASSLTQIAGGTDTQYF. The CDR3 nucleotides are TGTGCCAGCAGTTTAACGCAGATAGCGGGAGGAACAGATACGCAGTATTTT.

The rearrangement joins TRBV19 to TRBJ1-2; tentatively, D is TRBD1 (6 bases). Germline CDR1 LNHDA, CDR2 SQIVND (reference sequence). V gave up 8 bases and J gave up 6 bases, with 16 bases separating them. The CDR3 totals 13 residues. CDR3 residues: CASARGGSDGYTF. The CDR3, as DNA: TGTGCCAGTGCACGAGGGGGAAGTGATGGCTACACCTTC.

The rearrangement links TRBV2 to TRBJ2-1; D uncertain. This CDR3 spans 13 amino acids. The germline V gene encodes CDR1 SNHLY and CDR2 FYNNEI. V lost 3 bases and J 2 bases, leaving 5 bases between the germline ends. The CDR3 sequence is CASSDSPYNEQFF. CDR3 in DNA: TGTGCCAGCAGTGACAGCCCCTACAATGAGCAGTTCTTC.

The V call is TRBV2, the J call TRBJ2-2; 10 bases agree with TRBD2. Trimming removed 6 bases from V and 4 bases from J; junction bases left unmatched: 11. CDR3 size: 17 residues. Per the germline V gene, CDR1 is SNHLY and CDR2 is FYNNEI. The CDR3 reads CASREPTSGKSTGELFF. In DNA, the CDR3 is TGTGCCAGCAGGGAACCCACTAGCGGGAAGTCCACCGGGGAGCTGTTTTTT.

V and J are TRBV19 and TRBJ2-4, with D possibly matching TRBD2 (5 bases). The CDR3 contains 13 residues. Trimming took 1 base from V and 8 from J, leaving 9 bases between them. Germline assignment: CDR1 LNHDA and CDR2 SQIVND (reference sequence). Here the CDR3 DNA reads TGTGCCAGTAGTATAGGGTACGGGGACATTCAGTACTTC. Its translation: CASSIGYGDIQYF.

This clone is labeled large. The J gene is TRBJ1-6, the V gene TRBV6-1; D gene unclear. Trimming removed 2 bases at V and 0 bases at J, with 8 bases between. Per germline, CDR1 MNHNS and CDR2 SASEGT. The CDR3 sequence is 16 residues long. The CDR3 is CASSEPALSYNSPLHF. DNA for the CDR3: TGTGCCAGCAGTGAACCGGCTCTCTCCTATAATTCACCCCTCCACTTT.

This rearrangement joins TRBV18 to TRBJ2-6; TRBD1 matches 12 bases. After removal of 3 bases from V and 0 bases from J, the junction contained 6 bases not matched to a gene. The CDR3 extends over 19 amino acids. CDR1 is KGHSH, CDR2 LQKENI, per germline. The CDR3 protein is CASSPGQGALVSGANVLTF. DNA for the CDR3: TGTGCCAGCTCACCGGGACAGGGGGCGCTGGTCTCTGGGGCCAACGTCCTGACTTTC.